This TCR beta chain was sequenced during a study of tissue T cells after allogeneic stem cell transplantation. CDR3 sequences, V/J genes, frequencies and template counts came from survey-depth TCRbeta sequencing. TCRdb keeps only in-frame clones here, not all; method: immunoSEQ multiplex PCR. Counted here are some 2,600 clones, 50% to 55% occurring once; the ten biggest clones make up about 31%. With regard to this clone: Gene names and germline refer to mouse. The read ends 1 residue early relative to the CDR3; the germline J gene fills the gap.

The time point here: mouse harvest day 7 after allogeneic transplant. Each mouse received 10^7 T-cell-depleted marrow cells plus 10^6 splenic CD5+ T cells by tail vein. Trimming cost V 2 bases and J 4 bases, with 5 bases left between them. The length of the CDR3 is 12 residues. The germline CDR1 and CDR2 sequences are KGHPV and FQNQEV (reference sequence). This receptor was taken from a female BALB/c mouse given C57BL/6 T cells with graft-versus-host disease after an allogeneic hematopoietic cell transplant. The V call is TRBV26, the J call TRBJ1-1; D not certain. The sample taken for sequencing was spleen. The CDR3 loop reads CASSLGSTEVFF. The CDR3 bases that were read are TGTGCCAGCAGTCTGGGCAGCACAGAAGTCTTC.